This is a list of T cell receptor beta chains from one sample in a study of Tregs in tolerant kidney transplant recipients. Only in-frame clones appear in the TCRdb table, and some are missing; sequencing was by immunoSEQ multiplex PCR. The sample shows some 68,000 clones, 84% of them seen only once. The sample taken for sequencing was CD4+ T cells from blood. All receptors come from a human donor in good health. The CDR3 runs from the conserved cysteine through the conserved F or W. Fields, in order: J gene, clone size, CDR3 length, V gene, D gene, CDR3 DNA, CDR3 protein. D genes are given only for firm matches. Size is stated for part of the rows, as once, few or many counts, or as a class when the clone is expanded.

TRBJ1-6 - 14 TRBV28 TRBD1 TGTGCCAGCAGGCTTAGACAGGGCGGTTCACCCCTCCACTTT CASRLRQGGSPLHF
TRBJ2-3 - 14 TRBV19 - TGTGCCAGTAGTCGTTTTCTGTGGGGTAGCTTGACAAACTTT CASSRFLWGSLTNF
TRBJ1-4 - 15 TRBV10-2 TRBD1 TGCGCCAGCTGGCCTATAGGGACAGAAAATGAAAAACTGTTTTTT CASWPIGTENEKLFF
TRBJ1-1 - 17 TRBV29-1 TRBD1 TGCAGCGTTGAAGGCCGCGTCTCGTCTTATCGGACAGGGAGAGCTTTCTTT CSVEGRVSSYRTGRAFF
TRBJ1-1 once 14 TRBV11-3 - TGTGCCACCCAGCGGATCAGGGGTAGGGCTGAAGCTTTCTTT CATQRIRGRAEAFF
TRBJ1-5 medium-sized 15 TRBV2 TRBD1 TGTGCCAGCACTCCCGACAGGGGGCGCGGTCAGCCCCAGCATTTT CASTPDRGRGQPQHF
TRBJ2-2 - 19 TRBV14 - TGTGCCAGCAGCCAAGATGAGGCCAGATCCTTCGTAAACACCGGGGAGCTGTTTTTT CASSQDEARSFVNTGELFF
TRBJ1-1 - 14 TRBV6-6 - TGTGCCAGCAGTTACTCCGGACTCGGGGGGGAAGCTTTCTTT CASSYSGLGGEAFF
TRBJ2-2 - 15 TRBV9 - TGTGCCAGCAGCGTAGGCCAGAGGTCAGCCGGGGAGCTGTTTTTT CASSVGQRSAGELFF
TRBJ2-3 - 15 TRBV11-2 - TGTGCCAGCAGCCCAGGAGCTACTACGGGGGATACGCAGTATTTT CASSPGATTGDTQYF
TRBJ1-5 - 18 TRBV10-1 - TGCGCCAGCAGTCCGGACAGTGCGACCCCATATAGCAATCAGCCCCAGCATTTT CASSPDSATPYSNQPQHF
TRBJ2-6 - 16 TRBV5-6 - TGTGCCAGCAGCTTTTTTCACGGTTCGGGGGCCAACGTCCTGACTTTC CASSFFHGSGANVLTF
TRBJ2-5 - 12 TRBV18 - TGTGCCAGCTCACCACGCGAAGAGACCCAGTACTTC CASSPREETQYF
TRBJ1-3 - 14 TRBV9 - TGTGCCAGCAGCGTAGAGGGGTACGGAAACACCATATATTTT CASSVEGYGNTIYF
TRBJ2-5 - 19 TRBV15 TRBD2 TGTGCCACCAGCAGAGGCGGGATACTAGCGGGGGGGCGCTTGTCGACCCAGTACTTC CATSRGGILAGGRLSTQYF
TRBJ1-4 - 15 TRBV6-5 - TGTGCCAGTAGTGCGGCGGCAGGGACTAATGAAAAACTGTTTTTT CASSAAAGTNEKLFF
TRBJ2-7 - 17 TRBV21-1 - TGTGCCAGCAGCAAAAGTGGGAAGCGGGGGCCCGCCTACGAGCAGTACTTC CASSKSGKRGPAYEQYF
TRBJ2-2 - 14 TRBV7-2 - TGTGCCAGCAGCTTAGCGATGTCTACCGGGGAGCTGTTTTTT CASSLAMSTGELFF
TRBJ1-5 - 14 TRBV27 - TGTGCCAGCAGTTTAGTAGGGCTCAATCAGCCCCAGCATTTT CASSLVGLNQPQHF
TRBJ1-4 - 13 TRBV4-2 - TGTGCCAGCAGCCAAGATCTGCGTGAAAAACTGTTTTTT CASSQDLREKLFF
TRBJ2-1 - 15 TRBV7-3 TRBD2 TGTGCCAGCAGCTGGAGCGGGGGGGCCGTTGGTGAGCAGTTCTTC CASSWSGGAVGEQFF
TRBJ2-3 - 16 TRBV5-1 TRBD2 TGCGCCAGCAGCTTGGGGACTAGCGGGAGGTCAGATACGCAGTATTTT CASSLGTSGRSDTQYF
TRBJ2-7 - 12 TRBV18 - TGTGCCAGCTCACCCGGGGACTACGAGCAGTACTTC CASSPGDYEQYF
TRBJ2-7 - 12 TRBV2 - TGTGCCAGCAGCGGACCTATCTACGAGCAGTACTTC CASSGPIYEQYF
TRBJ2-7 once 13 TRBV7-8 - TGTGCCAGCAGCTTAGCCCTGGGCTACGAGCAGTACTTC CASSLALGYEQYF
TRBJ2-1 - 13 TRBV2 - TGTGAACCTTGGGGGGCGCGGGTTTATGAGCAGTTCTTC CEPWGARVYEQFF
TRBJ2-2 - 16 TRBV7-8 - TGTGCCAGCAGCTTACAAGGGACCCTGAACACCGGGGAGCTGTTTTTT CASSLQGTLNTGELFF
TRBJ2-5 - 14 TRBV18 - TGTGCCAGCTCACCACCTAGCGTCCAAGAGACCCAGTACTTC CASSPPSVQETQYF
TRBJ2-3 - 15 TRBV7-2 TRBD2 TGTGCCAGCAGCTTAGGAGCTAGCGGGGGAGATACGCAGTATTTT CASSLGASGGDTQYF
TRBJ2-5 - 16 TRBV7-6 TRBD1 TGTGCCAGCACGCTCCCTGGACAGGGACTTCAAGAGACCCAGTACTTC CASTLPGQGLQETQYF